This TCR beta chain was retrieved from a study of graft-versus-host responses after intestinal transplantation (dated by TCRdb to the early 2020s). Broadly, across the study: The transplants that recipients received were multivisceral, liver-intestinal, or isolated intestinal. Alloreactive clones were identified by sequencing pre-transplant mixed lymphocyte reaction products and comparing these products with unstimulated pre-transplant donor and recipient T cells. A cohort of about 26 intestinal transplant recipients, including one retransplant, was enrolled, and a few patients lacking pretransplant specimens were excluded. Donor T cell macrochimerism was defined as a peak of at least 4% donor T cells among recipient peripheral blood mononuclear cells. Anti-thymocyte globulin induction was given to all recipients, followed by maintenance tacrolimus and steroids for 3 to 4 years. Samples from a few later patients were sequenced in-house on an Illumina MiSeq with MiXCR processing rather than by the commercial service. After intestinal transplantation, graft-versus-host and host-versus-graft alloreactive T cell clones were followed in the graft, circulation and bone marrow using bulk TCR-beta CDR3 sequencing.

The sample's time point label, decoded: cells obtained before transplantation from donor or recipient. CD3+CD4+ and CD3+CD8+ populations were FACS-sorted from unstimulated pre-transplant donor and recipient cells taken from spleen or lymph nodes. A remark on this clone: No antigen is known for it. No qualities accompany the bases; no much larger clone lies one base away.

Results the study describes overall, beyond this receptor: Patients with donor T cell macrochimerism had high GvH to HvG T cell clonal ratios in their allografts. Conclusions were limited by the relatively low number and heterogeneity of intestinal transplant patients. GvH clones were found in recipient bone marrow, and some of the GvH clones appeared earlier in ileal mucosa or blood, which is consistent with an intestinal mucosal origin. Peak levels of circulating GvH clones were associated with declines in HvG clones early after transplant.

The library came from the immunoSEQ multiplex PCR assay. For most patients, genomic DNA was isolated with the Qiagen DNeasy Blood and Tissue Kit and sent frozen to Adaptive Biotechnologies for TCR sequencing. For most patients, high-throughput TCR-beta CDR3 sequencing of genomic DNA was performed by Adaptive Biotechnologies. The authors processed their data as follows. TCR sequencing data were retrieved from Adaptive's ImmunoSEQ software for 15 to 20 patients, whereas a few other patients were processed with MiXCR and VDJtools. To correct CD4 versus CD8 sorting errors, sequences present in both subsets at a frequency ratio below 5:1 were removed. CDR3 nucleotide sequences shared by donor and recipient were removed because the origin of these sequences could not be assigned. To be classed as alloreactive, a clone needed at least 2-fold expansion over unstimulated cells and a minimum CFSE-low frequency of 0.002% (template counts) or 0.001% (read counts). Clones were considered mappable if detected in sequenced pre-transplant spleen, lymph node, or MLR CFSE-low populations of the donor or recipient. The cumulative frequency of alloreactive clones was calculated as a percentage of all sequences, weighted by copy number. The table comes from immuneACCESS by way of TCRdb, which keeps in-frame sequences with V and J called. Part of the clones is missing from these tables; in studies checked, under half for an unresolved V gene and the rest for unknown reasons. That table supplies the V and J calls and clone size; D and trimming were determined from the DNA. The table for this sample lists about 97,000 clones; about nine tenths of them were counted only once. Roughly 0.17% of the sample is held by the ten biggest clonotypes.

The CDR3, cysteine through phenylalanine, is 17 amino acids long. Only CDR3 DNA remains: 51 bases, in frame from the first base. According to the germline V gene, CDR1 reads MGHDK and CDR2 reads SYGVNS. V is shortened by 5 bases, J by 0 bases, and the region joining them spans 16 bases. The clonotype was recovered from a human donor who was the organ donor for an intestinal transplant. Here the chain combines TRBV25-1 and TRBJ2-2; a tentative D match to TRBD1 spans 5 bases. The specimen comprised unstimulated CD4+ T cells sorted from spleen or lymph node cells, sampled before transplant. The DNA sequence is TGTGCCAGCAGTACTGGCCCAGGGCGACCGAACACCGGGGAGCTGTTTTTT. This encodes CASSTGPGRPNTGELFF.